Described below is a single TCR beta chain sequence and its context. This clonotype is medium-sized (0.01 to 0.1%) in its sample. This receptor's antigen is unknown. Base quality data are lacking; no much larger clone is found one base away. The entry originates in a study of MAIT cells during Salmonella Paratyphi A infection (dated by TCRdb to about 2017). For the wider study: Adult volunteers aged 18 to 60 swallowed one dose of 1-5x10^3 CFU of S. Paratyphi A strain NVGH308. Diagnosed volunteers received ciprofloxacin 500 mg twice daily for 14 days starting at diagnosis. Points the paper makes about the study in general: MAIT TRBV usage was found to be oligoclonal, with TRBV20 and TRBV6 favoured, and appeared to be unchanged by infection. The space taken up by over-represented MAIT clonotypes dropped significantly from baseline to mid-infection (about 0.15 to 0.10), while post-infection showed no significant difference. Compared with healthy controls, diagnosed volunteers had more expansion or contraction among the top five MAIT clonotypes (about 0.5 versus 0.13), a finding that suggests the repertoire is reshaped by infection. Although the availability of volunteer samples limited sample sizes, the sizes were judged adequate for detecting differences between groups.

V drops 0 bases and J drops 4 bases, leaving 10 bases in between. Based on the germline V gene, the CDR1 and CDR2 sequences are KGHDR and SFDVKD. The CDR3 runs 15 residues from the cysteine to the phenylalanine. The DNA shown is the 45-base CDR3, in frame from base 1. Receptor libraries were prepared by 5' RACE. Two rounds of PCR with Phusion High-Fidelity polymerase amplified TCRbeta, with sample-specific barcodes added in the primers. TCRbeta libraries were made through template-switch cDNA synthesis using SMARTScribe reverse transcriptase and a TRBC-specific primer. The barcoded samples were pooled and then prepared using the NEBNext Ultra DNA Library Prep Kit for Illumina. Sequencing of the libraries took place on an Illumina MiSeq using the MiSeq reagent kit v2, 300 cycles. Per the authors' processing: Jemultiplexer demultiplexed the reads by barcode, and MiTCR with default parameters aligned the reads. Non-functional sequences were removed with VDJtools, and each clonotype was defined by its amino acid sequence, with frequencies calculated from the assigned sequence reads. The clonal space homeostasis analysis grouped clonotypes by frequency into over-represented (0.05-1), large, medium and small bins. TCRdb reworked the public reads: Q25 trimming with fastp, MiXCR clone assembly, productive beta chains retained. Identical CDR3 proteins give one entry, which carries the most common genes and DNA. The V and J calls here are based on TCRdb, not the publication. The sample table shows approximately 700 distinct CDR3 sequences, and 13% to 15% are seen once. The ten largest make up roughly 29% of the sample.

The sample's time point, from its label and the paper: before S. Paratyphi A challenge (baseline). Using flow cytometry, MAIT cells, defined as Valpha7.2+ CD161+ T cells, were identified and sorted. In over 5 volunteers who developed enteric fever after controlled oral challenge with live Salmonella Paratyphi A, circulating MAIT cell TCRbeta repertoires were profiled over time. Every diagnosed volunteer provided MAIT cell samples at pre-infection, mid-infection and post-infection timepoints. Enteric fever was diagnosed as Paratyphi A bacteremia and/or persistent fever above 38 °C lasting more than 12 hours. Challenged volunteers were diagnosed with infection sometime between day 4 and day 7 after challenge. For RNA extraction, about 4,500 to 11,000 MAIT cells from each sample were sorted straight into RNAqueous-Micro lysis buffer. Lymphoprep gradient centrifugation was used to isolate peripheral blood mononuclear cells from blood samples and leukocyte cones. Cells were sorted on either a BD FACSAria Fusion or a BD FACSAria III sorter.

The starting material was MAIT cells from PBMCs, obtained at the first sampling point of the challenge study. The receptor chain draws on TRBV24-1 and TRBJ2-3; TRBD2 is possibly the D segment (5 matching bases). The clonotype was recovered from a person aged 18 to 75 who was deliberately infected with Salmonella Paratyphi A in a paratyphoid fever challenge study. The nucleotide sequence reads as follows: TGTGCCACCAGTGATTTGCGGGGTAACGCAGATACGCAGTATTTT. Translated, this is CATSDLRGNADTQYF.